This TCR beta chain emerged from a study of glioma-infiltrating T cells after dendritic cell vaccination. At the level of the study: Treatment, given 2003 to 2012, was autologous tumor lysate-pulsed dendritic cell vaccination.

TCRdb's copy holds only in-frame clones and misses some; the assay was immunoSEQ multiplex PCR. Here the sample spans 71,000 or so clones, under 90% being singletons. This CDR3 region has 13 residues. Germline lookup yields CDR1 MNHEY and CDR2 SVGAGI. Between the trimmed V and J ends, which lost 6 bases and 2 bases, there was a span of 10 bases. The origin of this receptor is a human donor with glioblastoma. The rearrangement uses TRBV6-5 and TRBJ1-1; D may be TRBD1 (5 bases). Material: blood, obtained before dendritic cell vaccination. The DNA of the CDR3 is TGTGCCAGCAGCTACACAGGAAACACTGAAGCTTTCTTT. Its translation is CASSYTGNTEAFF.